Detailed here is one TCR beta chain. This sample is drawn from a study of blood T cell repertoires in COVID-19. Study details: Acute and convalescent COVID-19 samples came from the United States, Italy and Spain. In each case, the material was cDNA or gDNA derived from T cells, B-cell-depleted T cells, or PBMCs.

Original processing methods: Reference gene primer amplification yielded estimated nucleated cell counts. Sequenced by immunoSEQ multiplex PCR; TCRdb stores in-frame clones only, minus some. That table furnishes V, J and clone size, whereas the DNA furnished D and trimming. The sample lists around 70,000 clones; roughly 80% were seen once. The CDR3 is 13 residues long. CDR1 is SGHVS, CDR2 FQNEAQ, per germline. Trimming at V came to 0 bases and at J to 13 bases, leaving 6 bases not matched to a gene. The sample was peripheral blood. The chain combines TRBV7-8 with TRBJ2-1; TRBD2 matches 7 bases. The origin of this receptor is a woman of 80 years or more with active or convalescent COVID-19. CDR3 protein: CASSLAWASGQFF. The CDR3 region has the DNA TGTGCCAGCAGCTTAGCCTGGGCTAGCGGACAGTTCTTC. Supplemented by reference TRBV7-8 and TRBJ2-1, the full variable domain reads GAGVSQSPRYKVAKRGQDVALRCDPISGHVSLFWYQQALGQGPEFLTYFQNEAQLDKSGLPSDRFFAERPEGSVSTLKIQRTQQEDSAVYLCASSLAWASGQFFGPGTRLTVL.